This T cell receptor beta chain was documented in a study of shared clonotypes between healthy human individuals. This CDR3 has 16 amino acids. Trimming removed 5 bases from V and 1 base from J, with 17 bases in between. The germline V gene has CDR1 LNHDA and CDR2 SQIVND (reference sequence). Assay used: immunoSEQ multiplex PCR; TCRdb lists only in-frame clones, some missing. Altogether about 1.1 million clones are present, approximately 78% being singletons, with the ten largest covering 0.52%. The chain uses TRBV19 and TRBJ1-1; maybe TRBD1 (5 bases). The origin of this receptor is a man aged 18 to 35 in good health. Some clones in this sample may be carry-over from other donors' samples. The sequenced sample was memory CD4+ T cells from PBMCs. Subset specified: CD45RA-negative fraction. In nucleotides, the CDR3 is TGTGCCAGTAGTCCGCTCAGGGACCAGAGGAACACTGAAGCTTTCTTT. This encodes CASSPLRDQRNTEAFF.